A selection of T cell receptor beta chains follows, all from one sample in a study of blood T cell repertoires in COVID-19. Clones were sequenced by immunoSEQ multiplex PCR, and TCRdb holds only the in-frame ones, with some missing. In the table there are roughly 200,000 clones, 80% to 90% of which are singletons. The sequenced sample consisted of peripheral blood. These receptors came from a human donor in a cohort sampled during active COVID-19. Each CDR3 is given with its conserved first and last residue. The order of the fields is CDR3 protein, CDR3 DNA, D gene, J gene, V gene, clone size. The D gene is left open where the match is weak. Some rows have no size entry. The others give once, few or many, or a class for an expanded clone.

CDR3: CASSSGTSGNSYEQYF
DNA: TGTGCCAGCAGCTCCGGGACTAGCGGGAACTCCTACGAGCAGTACTTC
D: TRBD2
J: TRBJ2-7
V: TRBV7-6
size: .

CDR3: CASSTMTGTSYEQYF
DNA: TGTGCCAGCAGTACAATGACAGGGACATCCTACGAGCAGTACTTC
D: TRBD1
J: TRBJ2-7
V: TRBV6-4
size: .

CDR3: CASRVDRSNTGELFF
DNA: TGTGCCAGCAGGGTCGACAGGAGCAACACCGGGGAGCTGTTTTTT
D: .
J: TRBJ2-2
V: TRBV2
size: .

CDR3: CASSGQRSYEQYF
DNA: TGTGCCAGCAGCGGACAGAGGTCCTACGAGCAGTACTTC
D: .
J: TRBJ2-7
V: TRBV7-2
size: .

CDR3: CSVPVSRRYNEQFF
DNA: TGCAGCGTCCCTGTTAGCAGACGTTACAATGAGCAGTTCTTC
D: .
J: TRBJ2-1
V: TRBV29-1
size: many

CDR3: CASRRHRGQLYGYTF
DNA: TGTGCCAGCCGACGGCACAGGGGCCAGTTGTATGGCTACACCTTC
D: TRBD1
J: TRBJ1-2
V: TRBV27
size: .

CDR3: CASSPQGGVNQPQHF
DNA: TGTGCCAGCAGCCCCCAGGGAGGGGTTAATCAGCCCCAGCATTTT
D: .
J: TRBJ1-5
V: TRBV7-2
size: .

CDR3: CASSPLREGQDEQFF
DNA: TGTGCCAGCAGTCCCCTTCGGGAGGGCCAGGATGAGCAGTTCTTC
D: TRBD2
J: TRBJ2-1
V: TRBV28
size: .

CDR3: CASSIGQQETQYF
DNA: TGTGCCAGCAGTATCGGACAGCAAGAGACCCAGTACTTC
D: .
J: TRBJ2-5
V: TRBV28
size: .

CDR3: CATSSGTGGIHEQYF
DNA: TGTGCCACCAGCAGTGGGACAGGGGGAATCCACGAGCAGTACTTC
D: TRBD1
J: TRBJ2-7
V: TRBV15
size: .

CDR3: CASSEEGGNQPQHF
DNA: TGTGCCAGCAGTGAAGAGGGGGGGAATCAGCCCCAGCATTTT
D: .
J: TRBJ1-5
V: TRBV2
size: .

CDR3: CASSPRGALNTEAFF
DNA: TGTGCCAGCAGCCCTCGGGGGGCTCTGAACACTGAAGCTTTCTTT
D: .
J: TRBJ1-1
V: TRBV9
size: .

CDR3: CASSPRASGGTGELFF
DNA: TGTGCCAGCAGCCCCAGGGCTAGCGGGGGGACCGGGGAGCTGTTTTTT
D: TRBD2
J: TRBJ2-2
V: TRBV7-8
size: .

CDR3: CATSREARGNYGYTF
DNA: TGTGCCACCAGCAGAGAAGCCAGGGGCAACTATGGCTACACCTTC
D: .
J: TRBJ1-2
V: TRBV15
size: once

CDR3: CASSQTSGTLNEQFF
DNA: TGTGCCAGCAGTCAGACTAGCGGGACTCTCAATGAGCAGTTCTTC
D: TRBD2
J: TRBJ2-1
V: TRBV6-4
size: .

CDR3: CASSKQGDTEAFF
DNA: TGTGCCAGTAGTAAGCAGGGGGACACTGAAGCTTTCTTT
D: TRBD1
J: TRBJ1-1
V: TRBV19
size: .

CDR3: CAWDPGTGRYNEQFF
DNA: TGTGCCTGGGACCCCGGGACAGGGAGATACAATGAGCAGTTCTTC
D: TRBD1
J: TRBJ2-1
V: TRBV30
size: .

CDR3: CASSLAGTSGRRADTQYF
DNA: TGCGCCAGCAGCCTAGCCGGGACTAGCGGGAGGAGGGCAGATACGCAGTATTTT
D: TRBD2
J: TRBJ2-3
V: TRBV4-1
size: .

CDR3: CASRRNTGLEKLFF
DNA: TGTGCCAGCAGACGGAACACGGGACTCGAAAAACTGTTTTTT
D: .
J: TRBJ1-4
V: TRBV2
size: .

CDR3: CASSLQGNEQYF
DNA: TGTGCCAGCAGCCTACAGGGCAACGAGCAGTACTTC
D: .
J: TRBJ2-7
V: TRBV6-5
size: once

CDR3: CASSLRGLAGEVGDEQFF
DNA: TGTGCCAGCAGCTTAAGGGGACTAGCGGGAGAGGTTGGGGATGAGCAGTTCTTC
D: TRBD2
J: TRBJ2-1
V: TRBV7-6
size: once

CDR3: CASKQVSPDTQYF
DNA: TGTGCCAGCAAGCAAGTAAGTCCAGATACGCAGTATTTT
D: .
J: TRBJ2-3
V: TRBV28
size: .

CDR3: CASSRIGGPGDEQFF
DNA: TGTGCCAGCTCACGTATCGGAGGGCCGGGCGATGAGCAGTTCTTC
D: .
J: TRBJ2-1
V: TRBV18
size: .

CDR3: CASSPKGGGLDEQYF
DNA: TGTGCCAGCTCCCCGAAGGGTGGAGGGCTCGACGAGCAGTACTTC
D: .
J: TRBJ2-7
V: TRBV18
size: .

CDR3: CASSLATSGSPREQFF
DNA: TGTGCCAGCAGCCTAGCGACTAGCGGGAGTCCCCGTGAGCAGTTCTTC
D: TRBD2
J: TRBJ2-1
V: TRBV11-3
size: few

CDR3: CASTGRGREFGEGNEQFF
DNA: TGTGCCAGCACCGGGAGGGGGCGGGAGTTTGGAGAGGGCAATGAGCAGTTCTTC
D: .
J: TRBJ2-1
V: TRBV9
size: few

CDR3: CASSSQGQDYSYEQYF
DNA: TGTGCCAGCAGCTCCCAGGGACAGGATTACTCCTACGAGCAGTACTTC
D: TRBD1
J: TRBJ2-7
V: TRBV11-2
size: .

CDR3: CASSDRVPETQYF
DNA: TGTGCCAGCAGTGACAGGGTTCCGGAGACCCAGTACTTC
D: TRBD1
J: TRBJ2-5
V: TRBV28
size: .

CDR3: CASSFGGANQPQHF
DNA: TGCGCCAGCAGCTTTGGAGGGGCTAATCAGCCCCAGCATTTT
D: .
J: TRBJ1-5
V: TRBV5-1
size: .

CDR3: CASKASGRTLEQYF
DNA: TGCGCCAGCAAAGCTAGCGGGAGAACCCTCGAGCAGTACTTC
D: TRBD2
J: TRBJ2-7
V: TRBV10-2
size: .

CDR3: CASSPQGMNTEAFF
DNA: TGTGCCAGCAGCCCACAGGGGATGAACACTGAAGCTTTCTTT
D: TRBD1
J: TRBJ1-1
V: TRBV7-2
size: .

CDR3: CASSLRGGHEVNEQFF
DNA: TGTGCCAGCAGCTTAAGAGGGGGCCACGAAGTTAATGAGCAGTTCTTC
D: TRBD1
J: TRBJ2-1
V: TRBV5-4
size: .

CDR3: CASLLDGDYGYTF
DNA: TGTGCCAGCCTGTTGGACGGGGACTATGGCTACACCTTC
D: .
J: TRBJ1-2
V: TRBV2
size: once

CDR3: CASTIGTANTEAFF
DNA: TGTGCCAGCACTATCGGGACAGCGAACACTGAAGCTTTCTTT
D: TRBD1
J: TRBJ1-1
V: TRBV6-5
size: .

CDR3: CASRWAGAAYEQYF
DNA: TGTGCCAGCCGTTGGGCGGGAGCCGCCTACGAGCAGTACTTC
D: TRBD2
J: TRBJ2-7
V: TRBV7-2
size: .

CDR3: CASSLESVSSYNEQFF
DNA: TGTGCCAGCAGCTTAGAGTCCGTCAGCTCCTACAATGAGCAGTTCTTC
D: .
J: TRBJ2-1
V: TRBV11-2
size: .

CDR3: CASSSGLAGVGEQFF
DNA: TGTGCCAGCAGCTCGGGACTAGCGGGAGTCGGTGAGCAGTTCTTC
D: TRBD2
J: TRBJ2-1
V: TRBV13
size: .

CDR3: CASSDRTGRGNTIYF
DNA: TGTGCCAGCAGTGACCGGACAGGCCGTGGAAACACCATATATTTT
D: TRBD1
J: TRBJ1-3
V: TRBV2
size: .

CDR3: CASSHRVNTEAFF
DNA: TGTGCCAGCAGTCACAGAGTGAACACTGAAGCTTTCTTT
D: .
J: TRBJ1-1
V: TRBV7-9
size: few

CDR3: CAISDEGRDEKLFF
DNA: TGTGCCATCAGTGACGAGGGAAGAGATGAAAAACTGTTTTTT
D: .
J: TRBJ1-4
V: TRBV10-3
size: .

CDR3: CASSPPPAGYGYTF
DNA: TGTGCCAGCTCACCCCCCCCCGCGGGCTATGGCTACACCTTC
D: .
J: TRBJ1-2
V: TRBV18
size: .

CDR3: CASSLAGQGNTGELFF
DNA: TGTGCCAGCAGCTTAGCCGGCCAGGGGAACACCGGGGAGCTGTTTTTT
D: .
J: TRBJ2-2
V: TRBV7-9
size: .

CDR3: CSVNGGYEQYF
DNA: TGCAGCGTTAATGGAGGCTACGAGCAGTACTTC
D: .
J: TRBJ2-7
V: TRBV29-1
size: .

CDR3: CASSLWSAVDSPLHF
DNA: TGTGCCAGCAGTTTATGGTCGGCGGTCGATTCACCCCTCCACTTT
D: .
J: TRBJ1-6
V: TRBV28
size: .